These T cell receptor beta chains were read from a single sample in a study of T cell responses to AZD1222 COVID-19 vaccine. Clones were read by immunoSEQ multiplex PCR, and TCRdb kept only the in-frame ones, dropping some. The sample gives roughly 130,000 clones, approximately 86% of which show up once; approximately 1.5% is in the top ten. Specimen: peripheral blood, collected on day 0 of AZD1222 vaccination. All receptors come from an adult in good health. Both conserved end residues are part of each CDR3. Fields, in order: V gene, clone size, D gene, J gene, CDR3 protein, CDR3 DNA. The D gene is left open where the match is weak. Clone size is stated in some rows and not others, as once, few, many or a class when expanded.

TRBV27,-,TRBD1,TRBJ2-7,CASSAPRTGAYEQYF,TGTGCCAGCAGTGCGCCCCGGACAGGAGCCTACGAGCAGTACTTC
TRBV5-1,few,-,TRBJ2-5,CASTRPLRDKKETQYF,TGCGCCAGCACCAGACCGTTACGGGACAAAAAAGAGACCCAGTACTTC
TRBV19,-,-,TRBJ2-5,CASSINWQETQYF,TGTGCCAGTAGTATTAACTGGCAAGAGACCCAGTACTTC
TRBV12-3/TRBV12-4,-,TRBD1,TRBJ2-2,CASRLQGAGELFF,TGTGCCAGCAGGCTACAGGGGGCCGGGGAGCTGTTTTTT
TRBV29-1,-,TRBD1,TRBJ1-1,CSVTGTGGQMNTEAFF,TGCAGCGTTACCGGGACAGGAGGACAGATGAACACTGAAGCTTTCTTT
TRBV7-3,-,-,TRBJ2-1,CASSGSGNEQFF,TGTGCCAGCAGCGGATCAGGGAATGAGCAGTTCTTC
TRBV6-1,few,-,TRBJ1-5,CASSEASLGNQPQHF,TGTGCCAGCAGTGAAGCGTCCCTGGGCAATCAGCCCCAGCATTTT
TRBV24-1,-,TRBD1,TRBJ2-1,CATSDRQGRSYNEQFF,TGTGCCACCAGTGATAGACAGGGTCGGTCCTACAATGAGCAGTTCTTC
TRBV5-1,-,-,TRBJ2-7,CASSLSTWSSYEQYF,TGCGCCAGCAGCTTGAGTACATGGAGCTCCTACGAGCAGTACTTC
TRBV10-3,-,-,TRBJ1-1,CAISDKGNTEAFF,TGTGCCATCAGTGATAAGGGGAACACTGAAGCTTTCTTT
TRBV7-2,-,-,TRBJ1-1,CASSYGRVNTEAFF,TGTGCCAGCAGTTACGGAAGGGTGAACACTGAAGCTTTCTTT
TRBV15,-,-,TRBJ1-5,CATSRDRLTTRGNQPQHF,TGTGCCACCAGCAGAGACCGACTCACCACCCGGGGCAATCAGCCCCAGCATTTT
TRBV7-2,-,-,TRBJ1-1,CASSSQVGRTEAFF,TGTGCCAGCAGCTCCCAGGTTGGTCGCACTGAAGCTTTCTTT
TRBV7-9,-,TRBD1,TRBJ1-1,CASSLLDRVWNTEAFF,TGTGCCAGCAGCTTATTGGACAGGGTATGGAACACTGAAGCTTTCTTT
TRBV27,-,-,TRBJ1-2,CASSPTPRGGGYGYTF,TGTGCCAGCAGTCCTACCCCCCGGGGGGGCGGCTATGGCTACACCTTC
TRBV19,-,-,TRBJ1-3,CASSIGTERNTIYF,TGTGCCAGTAGTATAGGCACCGAAAGAAACACCATATATTTT
TRBV7-2,-,TRBD1,TRBJ1-5,CASSTRDSPVQPQHF,TGTGCCAGCAGCACCCGGGACAGTCCGGTTCAGCCCCAGCATTTT
TRBV3-1/TRBV3-2,-,-,TRBJ1-2,CASSPRPDPNYGYTF,TGTGCCAGCAGCCCCAGACCCGACCCTAACTATGGCTACACCTTC
TRBV4-1,-,-,TRBJ2-1,CASSQGNEQFF,TGCGCCAGCAGCCAAGGCAATGAGCAGTTCTTC
TRBV24-1,-,TRBD1,TRBJ1-4,CATSDTTGGPGNEKLFF,TGTGCCACCAGTGATACGACAGGGGGCCCTGGAAATGAAAAACTGTTTTTT